The 25 T cell receptor beta chains given below trace back to one sample, sequenced in a study of early T cells in non-severe SARS-CoV-2 infection. TCRdb re-derived calls from the 5' RACE reads in MiXCR, one entry per CDR3 protein. Among more than 85,000 distinct CDR3 sequences listed, 10% to 15% were seen once. The sequencing used whole blood, collected at baseline. These receptors originate from an adult who was a healthcare worker with PCR-confirmed SARS-CoV-2 infection or an uninfected control (not recorded which).

This clonotype has a count of ten or more. The V and J genes are TRBV7-9 and TRBJ1-1, with 8 bases aligning to TRBD1. Germline-derived CDR1 and CDR2 are SEHNR and FQNEAQ (reference sequence). The CDR3 is 15 amino acids. V trimming: 1 base; J trimming: 0 bases; junction bases outside the gene matches: 1. CDR3 amino acids: CASSLGQGMNTEAFF. The CDR3 nucleotides read TGTGCCAGCAGCTTAGGACAGGGGATGAACACTGAAGCTTTCTTT.

This clonotype was counted at least ten times. The chain couples TRBV11-1 to TRBJ2-7, with D possibly matching TRBD1 (5 bases). The V end lost 1 base, the J end lost 8 bases, and 9 bases lay between the germline ends. Germline CDR1 is SGHAT and CDR2 is FQDESV (reference sequence). This CDR3 spans 12 amino acids. The CDR3 DNA follows: TGTGCCAGCAGCTTAGTCCTGGGGCAGCAGTACTTC. Its translation is CASSLVLGQQYF. The variable domain in full, with the rest retrieved from reference TRBV11-1 and TRBJ2-7, is EAEVAQSPRYKITEKSQAVAFWCDPISGHATLYWYRQILGQGPELLVQFQDESVVDDSQLPKDRFSAERLKGVDSTLKIQPAELGDSAMYLCASSLVLGQQYFGPGTRLTVT.

With respect to this clonotype: At one end the junction does not follow the germline gene, possibly because of a read error. This rearrangement joins TRBV29-1 to TRBJ2-3; D remains ambiguous. The germline V gene has CDR1 SQVTM and CDR2 ANQGSEA. The CDR3 consists of 13 residues. The CDR3 spells CSVQDAHTDTQYF. In nucleotides, the CDR3 is TGCAGCGTTCAAGACGCCCACACAGATACGCAGTATTTT.

There are a few counts of this clonotype. The chain is built from TRBV27 and TRBJ1-6; TRBD1 agrees at 10 bases. The CDR3 totals 14 residues. CDR1 and CDR2 (germline): MNHEY, SMNVEV (reference sequence). The V segment lost 7 bases and the J segment 7 bases; nucleotides outside the gene matches: 4. CDR3 nucleotides: TGTGCCAGCACTCTGACAGGGGGCAATTCACCCCTCCACTTT. This codes for CASTLTGGNSPLHF.

This clonotype was detected only a few times. The chain recombines TRBV19 with TRBJ2-1, with 8 positions matching TRBD2. The ends lost 6 bases at V and 0 bases at J; junction bases unmatched: 7. The CDR3 extends over 16 amino acids. Per the germline V gene, CDR1 is LNHDA and CDR2 is SQIVND (reference sequence). The CDR3 reads CASSLHRGGSYNEQFF. For the CDR3, the DNA is TGTGCCAGTAGCTTGCACCGGGGGGGCTCCTACAATGAGCAGTTCTTC. The entire variable domain, with the rest obtained from reference TRBV19 and TRBJ2-1, is as follows: DGGITQSPKYLFRKEGQNVTLSCEQNLNHDAMYWYRQDPGQGLRLIYYSQIVNDFQKGDIAEGYSVSREKKESFPLTVTSAQKNPTAFYLCASSLHRGGSYNEQFFGPGTRLTVL.

The chain recombines TRBV14 with TRBJ2-5; 8 bases are a match to TRBD1. The germline CDR1 and CDR2 sequences are SGHDN and FVKESK. V lost 2 bases to trimming and J lost 2 bases; unmatched junction nucleotides: 1. The CDR3 has 14 amino acids. CDR3 in amino acids: CASSQWTGQETQYF. CDR3 in DNA: TGTGCCAGCAGCCAATGGACAGGGCAAGAGACCCAGTACTTC.

This chain connects TRBV11-3 to TRBJ2-3, with D hard to call. The V gene's germline CDR1 is SGHNT and CDR2 YENEEA. The ends were cut back, 5 bases at V and 2 bases at J, with 11 bases in the middle. The CDR3 consists of 14 residues. CDR3 in DNA: TGTGCCAGCAGCCCCGGACGGTTCACAGATACGCAGTATTTT. Translating gives CASSPGRFTDTQYF. Full variable domain (outside the CDR3, taken from reference TRBV11-3 and TRBJ2-3): EAGVVQSPRYKIIEKKQPVAFWCNPISGHNTLYWYLQNLGQGPELLIRYENEEAVDDSQLPKDRFSAERLKGVDSTLKIQPAELGDSAVYLCASSPGRFTDTQYFGPGTRLTVL.

In its sample, this clonotype was seen a few times. The genes are TRBV2 and TRBJ2-6; no clear D gene. CDR3 length: 15 residues. The germline CDR1 and CDR2 sequences are SNHLY and FYNNEI. V shed 2 bases and J shed 0 bases, with 5 bases lying between them. CDR3 residues: CASSERGSGANVLTF. DNA of the CDR3: TGTGCCAGCAGTGAACGTGGCTCTGGGGCCAACGTCCTGACTTTC.

The chain joins TRBV5-5 to TRBJ2-2; D unresolved. Germline values: CDR1 SGHKS, CDR2 YYEKEE (reference sequence). This CDR3 region has 14 residues. V lost 0 bases, J lost 6 bases, and 9 bases lay in between. The CDR3 region is CASSLEPYPGELFF. The CDR3 region has the DNA TGTGCCAGCAGCTTGGAGCCCTATCCCGGGGAGCTGTTTTTT.

This clonotype was found many times. This chain joins TRBV6-5 and TRBJ2-7; D could derive from TRBD1 or TRBD2 (5 bases each). Germline V gene lookup returns CDR1 MNHEY and CDR2 SVGAGI. The CDR3 runs to 12 residues. The ends were cut back, 5 bases at V and 7 bases at J, with 12 bases in the middle. The CDR3 region has the DNA TGTGCCAGCAGTAATTCGAGGGGTGAGCAGTACTTC. Translation gives CASSNSRGEQYF.

This sequence joins TRBV5-1 and TRBJ2-1; D may be TRBD2 (5 bases). From germline, CDR1 is SGHRS and CDR2 YFSETQ. The CDR3 runs 13 residues. V gave up 5 bases and J gave up 7 bases, with 13 bases separating them. CDR3 sequence reads: CASRLVSANEQFF. DNA for the CDR3: TGCGCCAGCAGACTAGTGTCCGCAAATGAGCAGTTCTTC. The full variable domain, its missing parts supplied by reference TRBV5-1 and TRBJ2-1, is KAGVTQTPRYLIKTRGQQVTLSCSPISGHRSVSWYQQTPGQGLQFLFEYFSETQRNKGNFPGRFSGRQFSNSRSEMNVSTLELGDSALYLCASRLVSANEQFFGPGTRLTVL.

The chain recombines TRBV28 with TRBJ2-5, with 10 positions matching TRBD2. The junction had 9 bases not matched to a gene; V was cut back by 5 bases and J by 6 bases. The CDR3 is 15 amino acids. Germline loops: CDR1 MDHEN, CDR2 SYDVKM. CDR3 DNA sequence: TGTGCCAGCAGTATCCGAGCGGGAGGGAGAAAGACCCAGTACTTC. Amino acid sequence: CASSIRAGGRKTQYF.

The genes are TRBV7-2 and TRBJ1-1, with TRBD1 identical over 7 bases. There are 16 residues in the CDR3. V was clipped by 0 bases and J by 3 bases; unmatched bases: 7. Looked up from germline, CDR1 is SGHTA and CDR2 is FQGNSA. The CDR3 protein is CASSLAATGAYTEAFF. The CDR3 coding sequence is TGTGCCAGCAGCTTAGCCGCAACAGGGGCCTACACTGAAGCTTTCTTT.

In its sample, this clonotype was seen a few times. The V call is TRBV7-3, the J call TRBJ2-5, with a tentative D call TRBD1 (5 bases). CDR3 length: 15 amino acids. Per the germline V gene, CDR1 is SGHTA and CDR2 is FQGTGA. V was cut by 4 bases and J by 1 base, with 13 bases left in between. The CDR3 sequence: CASSSGPQGQETQYF. CDR3 DNA sequence: TGTGCCAGCAGCTCCGGGCCCCAGGGCCAAGAGACCCAGTACTTC.

The genes are TRBV12-3 or TRBV12-4 and TRBJ2-5; TRBD1 might be the D (6 bases). The CDR3 loop spans 14 amino acids. V lost 3 bases, J lost 2 bases, and 10 bases lay in between. Here the CDR3 DNA reads TGTGCCAGCAGTTTTCCGGGGACACAAGAGACCCAGTACTTC. Translation gives CASSFPGTQETQYF.

In DNA, the CDR3 is TGTGCCACGAGGACTAGCGGTAACTCCTACGAGCAGTACTTC. Its protein product is CATRTSGNSYEQYF. The chain is built from TRBV10-3 and TRBJ2-7; 10 bases are shared with TRBD2. CDR3 length: 14 amino acids. The ends lost 10 bases at V and 0 bases at J; junction bases unmatched: 6. CDR1 is ENHRY, CDR2 SYGVKD, per germline.

This clonotype was seen ten or more times. J is TRBJ2-3 and V is TRBV30; no clear D gene. CDR3 length: 13 residues. V lost 1 base, J lost 6 bases, and 11 bases lay in between. CDR1 GTSNPN and CDR2 SVGIG come from the germline V gene (reference sequence). CDR3 amino acids: CAWSGALGDTQYF. The CDR3 coding sequence is TGTGCCTGGAGTGGTGCCCTAGGCGATACGCAGTATTTT.

Note on this clonotype: This may arise from a read error, as a much more abundant clone is one base away. The V and J genes are TRBV5-1 and TRBJ2-7, with D uncertain. The CDR3 is made up of 14 amino acids. CDR1 SGHRS and CDR2 YFSETQ come from the germline V gene. The V end was cut by 3 bases, the J end by 3 bases, with 13 bases between. This CDR3 is CASSYGGTIYEQYF. The CDR3, as DNA: TGCGCCAGCAGCTATGGCGGAACTATCTACGAGCAGTACTTC.

This clonotype was observed a handful of times. The chain links TRBV20-1 to TRBJ1-6; TRBD1 matches 9 bases. V lost 3 bases, J lost 2 bases, and 5 bases stayed unmatched. The germline V gene has CDR1 DFQATT and CDR2 SNEGSKA (reference sequence). The CDR3 sequence is 16 residues long. The CDR3 is CSASPDRGAYNSPLHF. The CDR3 DNA reads TGCAGTGCTAGTCCGGACAGGGGCGCCTATAATTCACCCCTCCACTTT.

The chain employs TRBV5-6 and TRBJ1-1; D not resolved. CDR1 and CDR2 from the germline V gene are SGHDT and YYEEEE. Trimming left V 0 bases short and J 3 bases short, with 9 bases between. The CDR3 sequence is 14 residues long. The CDR3 DNA is TGTGCCAGCAGCTTGGACGTTCTGGACACTGAAGCTTTCTTT. Translated: CASSLDVLDTEAFF.

The J gene is TRBJ2-5, the V gene TRBV20-1; D is perhaps TRBD2 (6 bases). From germline, CDR1 is DFQATT and CDR2 SNEGSKA (reference sequence). V shed 3 bases and J shed 4 bases, with 21 bases lying between them. The CDR3 extends over 16 amino acids. The chain's CDR3 is CSARASGGIGRETQYF. The CDR3 region has the DNA TGCAGTGCTAGGGCTAGTGGGGGGATTGGGAGAGAGACCCAGTACTTC.

The chain is built from TRBV19 and TRBJ2-1, with TRBD2 matching 7 bases. Germline V gene sequence: CDR1 LNHDA, CDR2 SQIVND (reference sequence). This CDR3 contains 15 residues. The V gene end was trimmed by 6 bases and the J gene end by 6 bases; junction bases not matched to a gene: 11. CDR3 DNA sequence: TGTGCCAGTAGGGCGGGAGATTGGAGGAGCAATGAGCAGTTCTTC. This codes for CASRAGDWRSNEQFF.

This clonotype was seen repeatedly, ten times or more. This chain links TRBV7-2 with TRBJ2-1, with 10 bases lining up with TRBD2. Germline values: CDR1 SGHTA, CDR2 FQGNSA. V was pared by 5 bases and J by 6 bases, with 4 bases of the junction left unmatched. The CDR3 consists of 14 residues. CDR3 DNA sequence: TGTGCCAGCAGCCGGACTAGCGGAAGCAATGAGCAGTTCTTC. Translated: CASSRTSGSNEQFF.

In this sample, this clonotype turned up many times. The CDR3 region has the DNA TGCAGCGTTGTCGTCCAGTACCAAGAGACCCAGTACTTC. It translates to CSVVVQYQETQYF. This rearrangement joins TRBV29-1 to TRBJ2-5, with unresolved D. V was shortened by 4 bases and J by 0 bases, with 9 bases between the two germline ends. Germline V gives CDR1 SQVTM, CDR2 ANQGSEA. The CDR3 contains 13 residues.

CDR3 bases: TGCAGCGTTGAAGTAAGCTATGGCTACACCTTC. Protein product: CSVEVSYGYTF. The chain employs TRBV29-1 and TRBJ1-2; D call uncertain. The V and J ends lost 1 base and 4 bases respectively, with 4 bases between them. The CDR3 totals 11 residues. Germline V lookup: CDR1 SQVTM, CDR2 ANQGSEA.